This is a list of T cell receptor beta chains from one sample in a study of T-cell memory formation after mild COVID-19. TCRdb passed the 5' RACE reads through MiXCR, listing each CDR3 protein once. The table lists approximately 190,000 distinct CDR3 sequences, around 20% of them singletons. The sample consisted of PBMCs or a T cell subset sorted from them (not recorded which). The receptor set was obtained from an adult woman who had mild COVID-19 (a few samples of this study predate the infection). Cell type and time point are not known. Both conserved end residues are part of each CDR3. A D gene is named only where the DNA matches it firmly. For some rows the clone size is stated as once, few or many, or as a class when expanded; others skip it.

d_call j_call clone_size v_call cdr3_aa cdr3_nt
TRBD1 TRBJ1-6 NA TRBV7-2 CASSSTGGSASSPLHF TGTGCCAGCAGCTCAACAGGGGGCTCGGCATCCTCACCCCTCCACTTT
TRBD1 TRBJ1-1 few TRBV3-1 CASSLRTGANTEAFF TGTGCCAGCAGCCTCCGGACAGGGGCGAACACTGAAGCTTTCTTT
NA TRBJ2-1 many TRBV12-3/TRBV12-4 CASSLDLGHEQFF TGTGCCAGCAGTTTAGACCTCGGGCATGAGCAGTTCTTC
TRBD2 TRBJ2-3 NA TRBV6-2/TRBV6-3 CASSYSPSGRADTQYF TGTGCCAGCAGTTACTCGCCTAGCGGGAGGGCAGATACGCAGTATTTT
NA TRBJ2-1 few TRBV7-2 CASSSGGQAYNEQFF TGTGCCAGCAGCTCGGGGGGACAGGCCTACAATGAGCAGTTCTTC
TRBD2 TRBJ2-1 few TRBV11-3 CASSPGLAEQFF TGTGCCAGCAGCCCGGGACTAGCGGAGCAGTTCTTC
NA TRBJ2-5 few TRBV5-5 CASSLSSEAETQYF TGTGCCAGCAGCTTGTCTTCCGAGGCGGAGACCCAGTACTTC
NA TRBJ1-2 many TRBV4-1 CASSQEGQIYGYTF TGCGCCAGCAGCCAAGAAGGACAGATCTATGGCTACACCTTC
NA TRBJ1-6 few TRBV12-3/TRBV12-4 CASSWTENSPLHF TGTGCCAGCAGTTGGACGGAAAATTCACCCCTCCACTTT
NA TRBJ1-4 few TRBV12-3/TRBV12-4 CASSFRQGNEKLFF TGTGCCAGCAGTTTCCGGCAGGGTAATGAAAAACTGTTTTTT
NA TRBJ1-1 few TRBV20-1 CSARLPGRDTEAFF TGCAGTGCTAGATTGCCAGGAAGGGACACTGAAGCTTTCTTT
TRBD2 TRBJ2-4 NA TRBV9 CASSLSGSSLNIQYF TGTGCCAGCAGCCTGAGCGGGAGTAGCCTAAACATTCAGTACTTC
NA TRBJ2-7 many TRBV9 CASSVTPTSSYEQYF TGTGCCAGCAGCGTAACTCCGACTAGCTCCTACGAGCAGTACTTC
NA TRBJ1-5 few TRBV7-8 CASSLVGQSNQPQHF TGTGCCAGCAGCTTAGTCGGCCAGAGCAATCAGCCCCAGCATTTT
NA TRBJ2-1 NA TRBV11-3 CASSLARGDNEQFF TGTGCCAGCAGCTTAGCCAGGGGTGACAATGAGCAGTTCTTC
NA TRBJ1-4 NA TRBV2 CASSAGQREKLFF TGTGCCAGCAGTGCCGGACAGCGGGAAAAACTGTTTTTT
NA TRBJ2-4 NA TRBV3-1 CASSPTSGRLAKNIQYF TGTGCCAGCAGCCCAACGTCCGGCAGACTAGCCAAAAACATTCAGTACTTC
TRBD2 TRBJ2-1 NA TRBV19 CASSIVKREVNEQFF TGTGCCAGTAGTATAGTCAAGCGGGAGGTGAATGAGCAGTTCTTC
NA TRBJ2-7 NA TRBV27 CATEALAGGEQYF TGTGCCACCGAGGCCTTAGCAGGCGGTGAGCAGTACTTC
NA TRBJ1-1 many TRBV12-3/TRBV12-4 CASSLQEVHTEAFF TGTGCCAGCAGTTTACAGGAAGTTCACACTGAAGCTTTCTTT